A single sample is the source of the 21 T cell receptor beta chains below, sequenced in a study of cytomegalovirus exposure and HLA in healthy donors (TCRdb year 2017). The library relied on the immunoSEQ multiplex PCR assay. A mixture of 60 forward primers for TCR Vbeta segments and 13 reverse primers for TCR Jbeta segments was used in the multiplex PCR. TCRdb limited this immuneACCESS table to in-frame rearrangements with V and J called. A share of clones is missing; checked studies link under half to unresolved V genes, and the rest is unexplained. This sample has about 150,000 clones in its table, and more than 75% of those were observed once. The top ten hold roughly 3.6% of the sample. Sequencing was performed on PBMCs. The source is a human donor in good health.

The rearrangement uses TRBV4-1 and TRBJ2-5; tentatively, D is TRBD2 (5 bases). Germline V lookup: CDR1 MGHRA, CDR2 YSYEKL. Trimming stripped 2 bases from V and 4 bases from J, with 11 bases between. This CDR3 contains 14 residues. CDR3 DNA sequence: TGCGCCAGCAGCCAACCCCCGGCGGGAGAGACCCAGTACTTC. Its translation is CASSQPPAGETQYF.

J is TRBJ1-4 and V is TRBV28; D not certain. With 2 bases removed from V and 8 bases from J, the gap between germline ends came to 15 bases. The CDR3 is made up of 15 amino acids. CDR1 MDHEN and CDR2 SYDVKM come from the germline V gene. The CDR3 sequence is CASSLVSRAGEKLFF. The CDR3 nucleotides are TGTGCCAGCAGTTTAGTCTCTAGGGCGGGGGAAAAACTGTTTTTT.

V gene TRBV9 combines with J gene TRBJ2-7; D uncertain. The ends were cut back, 0 bases at V and 7 bases at J, with 11 bases in the middle. From germline, CDR1 is SGDLS and CDR2 YYNGEE. The CDR3 contains 13 residues. CDR3 sequence: CASSVGASQEQYF. The CDR3 region has the DNA TGTGCCAGCAGCGTAGGAGCCTCCCAAGAGCAGTACTTC.

This clone was detected once. The J gene is TRBJ2-7, the V gene TRBV7-9; TRBD1 agrees at 7 bases. V shed 4 bases and J 3 bases; nucleotides not matched to a gene: 9. The CDR3 extends over 15 amino acids. Germline-derived CDR1 and CDR2 are SEHNR and FQNEAQ (reference sequence). CDR3 DNA sequence: TGTGCCAGCAGCTACCCACCGGGACAGATCTACGAGCAGTACTTC. Translating gives CASSYPPGQIYEQYF.

Written as DNA, the CDR3 is TGCAGCGTTGAGAACAGGGGGCGTGGCTACACCTTC. This gives the protein CSVENRGRGYTF. This sequence joins TRBV29-1 and TRBJ1-2, with 9 nucleotides matching TRBD1. Germline V gives CDR1 SQVTM, CDR2 ANQGSEA. V dropped 3 bases and J dropped 7; count of bases not matched to a gene: 3. The CDR3 is 12 amino acids. Together with reference TRBV29-1 and TRBJ1-2, the CDR3 gives the full variable domain: SAVISQKPSRDICQRGTSLTIQCQVDSQVTMMFWYRQQPGQSLTLIATANQGSEATYESGFVIDKFPISRPNLTFSTLTVSNMSPEDSSIYLCSVENRGRGYTFGSGTRLTVV.

The rearrangement links TRBV6-1 to TRBJ2-1; 11 bases agree with TRBD2. The germline V gene encodes CDR1 MNHNS and CDR2 SASEGT. V lost 2 bases to trimming and J lost 8 bases; unmatched junction nucleotides: 5. This CDR3 spans 15 amino acids. CDR3 nucleotides: TGTGCCAGCAGTGAATTGAGACTAGCGGGGTATGAGCAGTTCTTC. Its protein is CASSELRLAGYEQFF.

This chain uses TRBV10-3 with TRBJ2-5; no reliable D call. CDR3 size: 13 residues. V lost 0 bases and J lost 5, with 7 bases in between. CDR1 is ENHRY, CDR2 SYGVKD, per germline. The CDR3 nucleotides read TGTGCCATCAGTGAGTCGATCGGGGAGACCCAGTACTTC. Translating it yields CAISESIGETQYF.

The rearrangement joins TRBV29-1 to TRBJ2-1; D might be TRBD2 (6 bases). Per the germline V gene, CDR1 is SQVTM and CDR2 is ANQGSEA. This CDR3 has 13 residues. Trimming pared 4 bases from V and 8 bases from J, leaving 15 bases between. CDR3 nucleotides: TGCAGCGTTGGGGGACTTCTTGTCGATGAGCAGTTCTTC. Protein product: CSVGGLLVDEQFF.

The chain couples TRBV20-1 to TRBJ1-1; no clear D. CDR1 and CDR2 (germline): DFQATT, SNEGSKA (reference sequence). V lost 5 bases and J 6 bases, leaving 10 bases between the germline ends. The CDR3 sequence is 11 residues long. The CDR3 DNA reads TGCAGTGCTGCCCCCTATTCTGAAGCTTTCTTT. Translation: CSAAPYSEAFF.

This chain uses TRBV28 with TRBJ1-2; TRBD1 might be the D (5 bases). CDR1 is MDHEN, CDR2 SYDVKM, per germline. The CDR3 spans 14 residues. CDR3 coding DNA: TGTGCTTCAAGCGGGACGCTAATTAACTATGGCTACACCTTC. It encodes CASSGTLINYGYTF.

This chain joins TRBV28 and TRBJ2-7; D not resolved. The CDR3 loop spans 11 amino acids. V dropped 5 bases and J dropped 7 bases, with 9 bases sitting between them. The germline gives CDR1 MDHEN, CDR2 SYDVKM. In DNA, the CDR3 is TGTGCCAGCAGTCGAGACACGGAGCAGTACTTC. It encodes CASSRDTEQYF.

CDR3 DNA: TGTGCCAGCAGCGCCGACCCTGGGGCCTATGAAGCTTTCTTT. Its protein product is CASSADPGAYEAFF. The chain employs TRBV9 and TRBJ1-1; D possibly corresponds to TRBD1 (5 bases). Trimming took 3 bases from V and 7 from J, leaving 16 bases between them. This CDR3 spans 14 amino acids. The germline CDR1 and CDR2 sequences are SGDLS and YYNGEE.

This sequence joins TRBV7-2 and TRBJ1-5; D is possibly TRBD1 (5 bases). CDR1 is SGHTA, CDR2 FQGNSA, per germline. This CDR3 region has 15 residues. Trimming took 5 bases from V and 2 from J, leaving 13 bases between them. CDR3 sequence: CASSPGPGGNQPQHF. The CDR3 bases are TGTGCCAGCAGCCCGGGGCCGGGAGGCAATCAGCCCCAGCATTTT.

In the case of this clone: Additional DNA sequences in this sample encode the identical CDR3. The rearrangement uses TRBV20-1 and TRBJ2-7; unclear D gene. V was cut by 3 bases and J by 1 base, with 4 bases left in between. From germline, CDR1 is DFQATT and CDR2 SNEGSKA (reference sequence). The CDR3 has 11 amino acids. CDR3 DNA: TGCAGTGCTAGCGGGTCCTACGAGCAGTACTTC. Protein: CSASGSYEQYF.

The chain combines TRBV5-5 with TRBJ1-3; no reliable D call. CDR3 length: 15 amino acids. Germline V gives CDR1 SGHKS, CDR2 YYEKEE (reference sequence). Trimming removed 0 bases at V and 0 bases at J, with 7 bases between. The CDR3: CASSLGRSSGNTIYF. The CDR3, as DNA: TGTGCCAGCAGCTTGGGCCGCAGCTCTGGAAACACCATATATTTT.

This clone has only a few counts. The chain uses TRBV27 and TRBJ2-1; 9 nucleotides line up with TRBD2. The CDR3 has 16 residues. The germline V gene encodes CDR1 MNHEY and CDR2 SMNVEV (reference sequence). The junction had 10 bases not matched to a gene; V was cut back by 6 bases and J by 4 bases. This CDR3 reads CASSYISGSGYNEQFF. CDR3 bases: TGTGCCAGCAGCTACATTAGCGGGAGTGGTTACAATGAGCAGTTCTTC.

The table lists this clone with a count of one. This sequence joins TRBV28 and TRBJ1-2; no reliable D call. V lost 6 bases, J lost 5 bases, and 10 bases lay in between. CDR1 is MDHEN and CDR2 is SYDVKM in the germline V gene. This CDR3 has 12 residues. CDR3 in amino acids: CASSPEQYGYTF. The CDR3 DNA follows: TGTGCCAGCAGCCCCGAGCAATATGGCTACACCTTC.

The rearrangement uses TRBV7-2 and TRBJ1-2; no firm D call. The V end was cut by 5 bases, the J end by 4 bases, with 17 bases between. CDR1 SGHTA and CDR2 FQGNSA come from the germline V gene. CDR3 length: 15 residues. CDR3: CASSPLDEGFYGYTF. In DNA, the CDR3 is TGTGCCAGCAGCCCCCTCGATGAGGGCTTCTATGGCTACACCTTC.

The CDR3, as DNA: TGTGCCAGCAGCTTGGGAGGAGGGCTAATGAACACTGAAGCTTTCTTT. It encodes CASSLGGGLMNTEAFF. V gene TRBV5-6 combines with J gene TRBJ1-1; D gene unclear. V lost 0 bases, J lost 0 bases, and 12 bases lay in between. The CDR3 loop spans 16 amino acids. CDR1 and CDR2 (germline): SGHDT, YYEEEE.

The chain is built from TRBV11-2 and TRBJ2-1; 8 bases line up with TRBD2. CDR1 SGHAT and CDR2 FQNNGV come from the germline V gene. This CDR3 spans 15 amino acids. V trimming: 8 bases; J trimming: 4 bases; junction bases outside the gene matches: 10. CDR3 sequence (DNA): TGTGCCAGCCGGGAGGGGCTGGGGACGTACAATGAGCAGTTCTTC. Residues: CASREGLGTYNEQFF.

A single count supports this clone. The chain has TRBV13 and TRBJ2-1; 8 bases line up with TRBD2. The CDR3 loop spans 18 amino acids. CDR1 PRHDT and CDR2 FYEKMQ come from the germline V gene (reference sequence). V shed 5 bases, J shed 0 bases, and the junction held 12 bases outside the gene matches. CDR3 bases: TGTGCCAGCAGCCCTACCTCAGCGGGGGAACCCTCCTACAATGAGCAGTTCTTC. It codes for CASSPTSAGEPSYNEQFF.